Shown below are 14 T cell receptor beta chains from a single sample sequenced in a study of shared clonotypes between healthy human individuals. The naive CD8 population came from CD45RO-negative cells selected for CCR7, without terminally differentiated effector memory CD45RA+ cells. Sequencing was performed with immunoSEQ multiplex PCR; in TCRdb, only in-frame clones are kept and a portion is missing. Here the sample spans about 2.1 million clones, roughly 91% being singletons. The source material was naive CD8+ T cells from PBMCs. The receptors derive from a man in his late teens or twenties in good health. Some clones in this sample may be carry-over from other donors' samples.

The table lists this clone with a few counts. The identical CDR3 is also encoded by other nucleotide sequences in the sample. The rearrangement links TRBV6-1 to TRBJ1-1; D ambiguous. Germline V gene lookup returns CDR1 MNHNS and CDR2 SASEGT. The CDR3 sequence is 11 residues long. Between the trimmed V and J ends, which lost 3 bases and 5 bases, there was a span of 4 bases. The CDR3, as DNA: TGTGCCAGCAGTGACAATACTGAAGCTTTCTTT. Amino acids: CASSDNTEAFF.

The J gene is TRBJ1-5, the V gene TRBV19; D remains ambiguous. The CDR3 length is 14 residues. Germline V CDR1 and CDR2: LNHDA, SQIVND (reference sequence). V was shortened by 1 base and J by 3 bases, with 7 bases between the two germline ends. The CDR3 DNA reads TGTGCCAGTAGTATAGGCAGACCCAATCAGCCCCAGCATTTT. It is translated as CASSIGRPNQPQHF.

This chain links TRBV25-1 with TRBJ2-7; no clear D gene. V was clipped by 1 base and J by 5 bases, with 15 bases between them. This CDR3 is built from 15 residues. Germline V CDR1 and CDR2: MGHDK, SYGVNS. The CDR3 coding sequence is TGTGCCAGCAGTGAATTTACTTCAGGAAGGGACGAGCAGTACTTC. It encodes CASSEFTSGRDEQYF.

About this clone itself: This specimen includes other DNA sequences encoding the same CDR3. The chain joins TRBV19 to TRBJ2-2, with D possibly being TRBD1 (7 bases). The CDR3 is 15 residues long. Germline V gene lookup returns CDR1 LNHDA and CDR2 SQIVND (reference sequence). V lost 2 bases and J 5 bases, leaving 12 bases between the germline ends. The CDR3: CASSILAGGTGELFF. DNA for the CDR3: TGTGCCAGTAGTATACTGGCAGGGGGGACCGGGGAGCTGTTTTTT. Complete variable domain (other parts from reference TRBV19 and TRBJ2-2): DGGITQSPKYLFRKEGQNVTLSCEQNLNHDAMYWYRQDPGQGLRLIYYSQIVNDFQKGDIAEGYSVSREKKESFPLTVTSAQKNPTAFYLCASSILAGGTGELFFGEGSRLTVL.

This sequence joins TRBV27 and TRBJ1-5; D unresolved. CDR1 MNHEY and CDR2 SMNVEV come from the germline V gene (reference sequence). The CDR3 runs to 10 residues. Trimming removed 10 bases at V and 8 bases at J, with 9 bases between. CDR3 loop: CATGIKPQHF. The CDR3 nucleotides are TGTGCCACCGGCATTAAGCCCCAGCATTTT.

V and J are TRBV7-8 and TRBJ2-7; D uncertain. In germline, CDR1 is SGHVS, CDR2 FQNEAQ. The CDR3 runs 15 residues. V dropped 6 bases and J dropped 2 bases, with 17 bases sitting between them. CDR3 protein: CASSRSDWVTYEQYF. The CDR3 DNA is TGTGCCAGCAGTAGGAGCGACTGGGTTACCTACGAGCAGTACTTC.

This rearrangement joins TRBV6-1 to TRBJ1-5; D gene uncertain. Between the trimmed V and J ends, which lost 1 base and 4 bases, there was a span of 5 bases. CDR3 size: 13 residues. Germline values: CDR1 MNHNS, CDR2 SASEGT. As DNA, the CDR3 is TGTGCCAGCAGTGAAGACAGAAATCAGCCCCAGCATTTT. Translated: CASSEDRNQPQHF.

The chain recombines TRBV4-3 with TRBJ2-7; the D gene is possibly TRBD2 (5 bases). Trimming took off 0 bases at V and 6 bases at J, with 15 bases between the two ends. The CDR3 has 15 amino acids. Germline values: CDR1 LGHNA, CDR2 YSLEER. Here the CDR3 DNA reads TGCGCCAGCAGCCAAGATTGGACTGACATGGGCGAGCAGTACTTC. Protein product: CASSQDWTDMGEQYF.

This clone was detected only once. The sample contains more than one DNA sequence encoding this CDR3. The CDR3 sequence: CASSPPGQGNQPQHF. In DNA, the CDR3 is TGTGCCAGCAGCCCCCCAGGACAGGGCAATCAGCCCCAGCATTTT. The chain combines TRBV28 with TRBJ1-5, with 7 bases lining up with TRBD1. The CDR3 spans 15 residues. With V trimmed by 6 bases and J by 2 bases, 7 bases remained unmatched. Germline V lookup: CDR1 MDHEN, CDR2 SYDVKM.

The chain recombines TRBV7-3 with TRBJ2-1, with no clear D. The CDR3 is 14 residues long. Germline lookup yields CDR1 SGHTA and CDR2 FQGTGA. Deletions cut 0 bases from V and 8 bases from J, with 11 bases between. The CDR3 loop reads CASSLTLGSHEQFF. The DNA for the CDR3 is TGTGCCAGCAGCTTAACGTTAGGGTCCCATGAGCAGTTCTTC. The full variable domain, its missing parts supplied by reference TRBV7-3 and TRBJ2-1, is GAGVSQTPSNKVTEKGKYVELRCDPISGHTALYWYRQSLGQGPEFLIYFQGTGAADDSGLPNDRFFAVRPEGSVSTLKIQRTERGDSAVYLCASSLTLGSHEQFFGPGTRLTVL.

The genes are TRBV7-9 and TRBJ2-3; the D call may be TRBD1 or TRBD2 (5 bases each). Deletions cut 5 bases from V and 10 bases from J, with 16 bases between. The CDR3 sequence is 13 residues long. CDR1 and CDR2 from the germline V gene are SEHNR and FQNEAQ (reference sequence). CDR3 sequence reads: CASSHRDGPSQYF. CDR3 in DNA: TGTGCCAGCAGCCACCGGGACGGTCCATCGCAGTATTTT.

Note on this clone: At one boundary the junction diverges from the germline segment, which might be a read error. This chain joins TRBV28 and TRBJ2-7; either TRBD1 or TRBD2 may fit D (5 bases each). CDR3 length equals 11 residues. Germline V gives CDR1 MDHEN, CDR2 SYDVKM. CDR3 in amino acids: CASSAPRDQSF. The CDR3 DNA is TGTGCCAGCAGTGCTCCCCGGGACCAATCTTTC.

As for this clone: Other DNA sequences of this sample code for an identical CDR3. The V call is TRBV4-1, the J call TRBJ2-3; tentatively, D is TRBD2 (6 bases). Germline V gives CDR1 MGHRA, CDR2 YSYEKL. This CDR3 region has 14 residues. Trimming took off 1 base at V and 3 bases at J, with 8 bases between the two ends. The CDR3 DNA is TGCGCCAGCAGCCAAGGTGGAGGGACAGATACGCAGTATTTT. Protein product: CASSQGGGTDTQYF.

V gene TRBV25-1 combines with J gene TRBJ1-1; a possible D gene is TRBD1 (5 bases). Trimming shortened V by 1 base and J by 5 bases, and 14 bases separated the two germline ends. CDR3 size: 15 residues. CDR1 and CDR2 (germline): MGHDK, SYGVNS. CDR3 residues: CASSESGFRGTEAFF. CDR3 in DNA: TGTGCCAGCAGTGAATCTGGCTTTAGGGGAACTGAAGCTTTCTTT.